This record covers a single T cell receptor (beta chain). This clonotype was counted a single time. Its specific antigen is unknown. No clone much larger than this one lies a single base away; base qualities are absent. A solitary read yields weak support. This sample was included in a study of T cells in Graves' hyperthyroidism and ophthalmopathy (dated 2019 in TCRdb). Looking at the study overall: Peripheral blood was collected at initial diagnosis, before any treatment. To identify distinguishing TCR V-J signatures, a discovery cohort of 100 patients was used, comprising some 45 with Graves' ophthalmopathy and around 60 with stable Graves' hyperthyroidism. Once sampling was done, hyperthyroidism patients were given methimazole at a starting dose of 30 mg daily, whereas ophthalmopathy patients were given high-dose intravenous methylprednisolone. Whether ophthalmopathy could be predicted prospectively was tested in an independent validation cohort made up of roughly 20 hyperthyroidism patients plus 17 patients who later progressed to ophthalmopathy. The 90 to 100 discovery patients were randomly divided into training and test sets at a 7:3 ratio. Thyroid tissue and blood T-cell repertoires from more than five Graves' hyperthyroidism patients were also compared in the study. The paper describes TCR Vbeta CDR3 sequencing of 120 to 150 peripheral blood samples, made up of 43 ophthalmopathy patients, around 78 hyperthyroidism patients and roughly 17 progressor patients. What the research found in general, with its limitations: During validation, the model predicted progression to ophthalmopathy a median of roughly six months ahead of onset, with around 70% sensitivity and 72% to 80% specificity. Most expanded thyroid clonotypes (frequency above 0.001) were also detected in blood, suggesting blood repertoires may reflect thyroid immune responses. Sample size was not statistically predetermined, and investigators were not blinded to group allocation. A 13 V-J signature model separated ophthalmopathy from stable hyperthyroidism, with over 85% sensitivity and around 84% specificity in cross-validation and 80%/75% in testing.

TCR beta CDR3 regions were amplified from RNA transcripts. The TCR CDR3 was subjected to a first round of RT-PCR using the HTBI primer set and the Qiagen OneStep RT-PCR kit. A second multiplex PCR round built the libraries, followed by size selection and purification. Libraries were sequenced paired-end with 100 bp reads on an Illumina HiSeq2000. On the study's bioinformatics: SOAPnuke was used to process the raw data, throwing out any read that contained adapters or uncalled bases, had a mean Phred below 15, or lacked an exact constant-primer or identifier match. COPE v1.2.5 was used to merge high-quality paired reads, and clonotypes were defined as unique nucleotide sequences. MiTCR v1.1 was used to align clonotypes to the IMGT TRBV, TRBD and TRBJ reference segments. Only V-J combinations with frequency above 0.0001, covering 99.2% of repertoires, were analysed. The TCS score was defined as F50 (clonal expansion) divided by E x V (chaos), with BLOSUM62-based TCRdist calculated between CDR3 peptides within each V-J. Welch's t-statistics and random forest reduced 514 V-J features to about 12, which were used in a naive Bayes classifier (R e1071). TCRdb took the public reads, trimmed them with fastp at Q25, ran MiXCR for clone calling and kept in-frame beta chains. Rows merge per CDR3 protein into single entries with the most common DNA and genes. The V and J calls follow TCRdb's processing rather than the paper's. A total of about 590,000 distinct CDR3 sequences appear in this sample, 13% to 15% of them only once. The top ten hold roughly 7.1% of the sample.

Moderately to severely active disease, a Clinical Activity Score of at least 3, a NOSPECS grade of at least 4, and a duration under 3 months were present in ophthalmopathy patients. Exclusion was applied to patients with uncontrolled infections, other autoimmune diseases, pregnancy or lactation. Diagnoses were established on the basis of clinical symptoms, serum thyroxine and TRAb, thyroid ultrasound, and orbital computed tomography. Ficoll-Paque density gradient centrifugation was used to isolate PBMCs from 8.5 to 10 ml of fresh peripheral blood. Trizol reagent was used to extract total RNA, and RNA quality was then checked on an Agilent 2100 Bioanalyzer. The sample consisted of blood. The receptor's source is a woman between 18 and 29 years old with Graves' ophthalmopathy.

The sequence in DNA is TGTGCCAGCAGTTTATACAGGGGAGATACGCAGTATTTT. Its protein product is CASSLYRGDTQYF. Recombination connected TRBV12-3 or TRBV12-4 to TRBJ2-3; 7 middle bases align to TRBD1. The CDR3 holds 13 amino acids from the cysteine to the phenylalanine. Only the CDR3 region is kept as DNA, spanning 39 bases read in frame from base 1. After removal of 2 bases from V and 5 bases from J, the junction retains 1 base not matched to a gene.